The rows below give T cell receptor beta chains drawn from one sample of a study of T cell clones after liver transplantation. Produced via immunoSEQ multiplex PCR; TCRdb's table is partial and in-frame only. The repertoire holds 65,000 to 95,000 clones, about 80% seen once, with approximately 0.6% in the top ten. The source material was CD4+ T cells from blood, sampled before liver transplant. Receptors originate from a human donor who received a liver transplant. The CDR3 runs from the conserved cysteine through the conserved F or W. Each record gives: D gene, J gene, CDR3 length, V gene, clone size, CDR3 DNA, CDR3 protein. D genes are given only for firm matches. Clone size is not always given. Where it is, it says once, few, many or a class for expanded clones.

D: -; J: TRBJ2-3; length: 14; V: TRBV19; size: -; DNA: TGTGCCAGTAAGAGGAGCTCCAGCACAGATACGCAGTATTTT; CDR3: CASKRSSSTDTQYF
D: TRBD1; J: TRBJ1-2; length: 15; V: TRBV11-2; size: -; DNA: TGTGCCAGCAGCCAACGACGACAGGGGCAGAGCGGCTACACCTTC; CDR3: CASSQRRQGQSGYTF
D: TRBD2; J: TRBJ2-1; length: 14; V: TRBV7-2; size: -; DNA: TGTGCCAGCAGCCAAGGACTAGCGGGAGATAAGCAGTTCTTC; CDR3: CASSQGLAGDKQFF
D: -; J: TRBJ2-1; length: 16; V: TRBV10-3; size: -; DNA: TGTGCCATCAGTGAGTTCGGAGCCGGCTCCTACAATGAGCAGTTCTTC; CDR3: CAISEFGAGSYNEQFF
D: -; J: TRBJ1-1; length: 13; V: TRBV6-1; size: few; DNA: TGTGCCAGCAGTGCTGGGGGGAACACTGAAGCTTTCTTT; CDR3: CASSAGGNTEAFF
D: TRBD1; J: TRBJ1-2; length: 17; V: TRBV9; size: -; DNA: TGTGCCAGCAGCGTAGATGGGACAGGGGGCTACAACTATGGCTACACCTTC; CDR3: CASSVDGTGGYNYGYTF
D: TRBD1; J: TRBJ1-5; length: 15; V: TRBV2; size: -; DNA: TGTGCCAGCAGTCCGGACAGGGGGTATAGTCAGCCCCAGCATTTT; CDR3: CASSPDRGYSQPQHF
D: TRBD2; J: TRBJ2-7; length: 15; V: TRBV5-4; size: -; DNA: TGTGCCAGCAGCTTCCGAACTAGCGGGAGCTACGAGCAGTACTTC; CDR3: CASSFRTSGSYEQYF
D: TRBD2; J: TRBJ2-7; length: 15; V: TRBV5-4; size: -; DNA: TGTGCCAGCAGCTTGTCGACTAGCGGGCCCTACGAGCAGTACTTC; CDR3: CASSLSTSGPYEQYF
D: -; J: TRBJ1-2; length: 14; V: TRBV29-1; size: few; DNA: TGCAGCGTCGCTCCCGGGACCGGGATGTATGGCTACACCTTC; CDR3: CSVAPGTGMYGYTF
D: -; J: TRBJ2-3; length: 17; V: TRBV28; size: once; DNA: TGTGCCAGCAGTTCCCCCGGTGGGAGTCGGGGTTTGGATACGCAGTATTTT; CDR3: CASSSPGGSRGLDTQYF
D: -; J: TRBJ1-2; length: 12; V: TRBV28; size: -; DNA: TGTGCCAGCAGTTTGAGGGCAAGGCTATTAACCTTC; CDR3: CASSLRARLLTF
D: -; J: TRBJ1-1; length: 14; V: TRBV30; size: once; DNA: TGTGCCTGGAATAGGAATGGCGTGAACACTGAAGCTTTCTTT; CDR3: CAWNRNGVNTEAFF
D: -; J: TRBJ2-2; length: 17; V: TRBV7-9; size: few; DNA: TGTGCCAGCAGCTCTCCCCGGGGGGCACGCTACACCGGGGAGCTGTTTTTT; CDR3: CASSSPRGARYTGELFF
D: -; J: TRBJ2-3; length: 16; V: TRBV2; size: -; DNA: TGTGCCAGCATCCCCGTGGCGGCGGATAGCACAGATACGCAGTATTTT; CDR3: CASIPVAADSTDTQYF